The text below deals with one T cell receptor (beta chain). The target antigen is unknown. This record comes from a study of Ad26.COV2.S vaccination and SARS-CoV-2 variants. Sequencing was performed with immunoSEQ multiplex PCR; in TCRdb, only in-frame clones are kept and a portion is missing. The sample lists around 300,000 clones, about 88% seen once, with about 11% in the top ten. Described treatment: some 19 received Ad26.COV2.S at low or high dose, single or two shots; roughly five received placebo; per-sample allocation not given. Collection of the samples took place on day 63 after the first injection of vaccine or placebo. It was Wuhan-strain SARS-CoV-2 spike that the Ad26 vaccine vector expressed. Germline values: CDR1 MNHEY, CDR2 SVGEGT. The CDR3 totals 15 residues. The V gene lost 2 bases and the J gene lost 6 bases, with 14 bases spanning the gap. Whole-study results and caveats: Breadth and depth estimates from TCRs may understate total T cell responses.

Here the sequenced sample was peripheral blood, taken in a trial of Ad26.COV2.S vaccine versus placebo. The receptor comes from a person aged 18 to 59 who received the Ad26.COV2.S COVID-19 vaccine or a placebo. This rearrangement joins TRBV6-2 or TRBV6-3 to TRBJ2-4; D gene uncertain. CDR3 coding DNA: TGTGCCAGCAGTTACCCCCCCAGAGGTGTAAACATTCAGTACTTC. Translating gives CASSYPPRGVNIQYF.